The text below deals with one TCR beta chain. The record originates from a study of blood T cells in healthy people across ages. V was shortened by 0 bases and J by 6 bases, with 13 bases between the two germline ends. The germline CDR1 and CDR2 sequences are SGHRS and YFSETQ. This CDR3 contains 15 residues. Primers used in a second PCR of about 6 to 12 cycles were a sample-barcoded 5' primer and a J-beta primer mix. TCRdb independently ran MiXCR on the 5' RACE reads; one entry per CDR3 protein. The table records 780,000 or so distinct CDR3 sequences, roughly 50% of them present only once. The sequenced material came from blood. The chain is built from TRBV5-1 and TRBJ2-1; TRBD2 might be the D (6 bases). This clonotype was sampled from a man older than 75 in good health. CDR3 amino acids: CASSLVGDGGNEQFF. DNA of the CDR3: TGCGCCAGCAGCTTGGTGGGGGACGGGGGCAATGAGCAGTTCTTC.